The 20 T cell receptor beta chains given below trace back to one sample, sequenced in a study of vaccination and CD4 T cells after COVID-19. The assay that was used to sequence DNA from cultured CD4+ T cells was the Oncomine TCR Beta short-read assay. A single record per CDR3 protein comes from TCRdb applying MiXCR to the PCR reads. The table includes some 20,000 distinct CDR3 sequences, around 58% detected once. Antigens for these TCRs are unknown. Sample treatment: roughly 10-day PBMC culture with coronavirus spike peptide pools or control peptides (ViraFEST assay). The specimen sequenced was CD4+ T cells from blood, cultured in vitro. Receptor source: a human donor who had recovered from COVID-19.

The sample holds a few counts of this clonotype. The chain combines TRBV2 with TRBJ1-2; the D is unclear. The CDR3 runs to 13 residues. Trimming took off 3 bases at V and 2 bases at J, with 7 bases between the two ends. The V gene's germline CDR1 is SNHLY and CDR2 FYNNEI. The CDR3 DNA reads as TGTGCCAGCAGTGATTACAGCAACTATGGCTACACCTTC. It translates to CASSDYSNYGYTF.

The CDR3, as DNA: TGCAGTGCTAGAGACCCCAGGGGGTTTTCCTACAATGAGCAGTTCTTC. It is translated as CSARDPRGFSYNEQFF. The J gene is TRBJ2-1, the V gene TRBV20-1; 7 bases fit TRBD1. Germline-derived CDR1 and CDR2 are DFQATT and SNEGSKA (reference sequence). V dropped 0 bases and J dropped 1; count of bases not matched to a gene: 6. This CDR3 is built from 16 residues.

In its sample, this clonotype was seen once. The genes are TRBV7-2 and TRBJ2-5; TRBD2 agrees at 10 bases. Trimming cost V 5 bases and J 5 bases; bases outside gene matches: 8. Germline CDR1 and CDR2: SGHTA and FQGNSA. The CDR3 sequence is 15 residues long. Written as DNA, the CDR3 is TGTGCCAGCAGCCCCCTAGCGGGAGAGGGGGAGACCCAGTACTTC. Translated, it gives CASSPLAGEGETQYF.

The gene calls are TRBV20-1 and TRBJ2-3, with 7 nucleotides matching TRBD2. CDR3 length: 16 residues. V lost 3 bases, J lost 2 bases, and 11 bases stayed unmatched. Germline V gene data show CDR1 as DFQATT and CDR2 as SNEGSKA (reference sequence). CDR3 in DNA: TGCAGTGCTAGCCCGCGGGAGACCGCCTACACAGATACGCAGTATTTT. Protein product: CSASPRETAYTDTQYF.

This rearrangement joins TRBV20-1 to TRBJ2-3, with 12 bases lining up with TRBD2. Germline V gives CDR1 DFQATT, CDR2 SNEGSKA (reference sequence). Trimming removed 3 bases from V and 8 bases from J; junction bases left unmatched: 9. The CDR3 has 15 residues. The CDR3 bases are TGCAGTGCTAGGACTAGCGGGAGTCAGTGGGGTACGCAGTATTTT. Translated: CSARTSGSQWGTQYF.

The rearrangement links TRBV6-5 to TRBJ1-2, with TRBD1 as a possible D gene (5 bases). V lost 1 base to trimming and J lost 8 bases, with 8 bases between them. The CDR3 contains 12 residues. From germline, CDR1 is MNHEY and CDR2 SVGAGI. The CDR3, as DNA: TGTGCCAGCAGTTACTGGGGGGAGGGCTACACCTTC. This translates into CASSYWGEGYTF.

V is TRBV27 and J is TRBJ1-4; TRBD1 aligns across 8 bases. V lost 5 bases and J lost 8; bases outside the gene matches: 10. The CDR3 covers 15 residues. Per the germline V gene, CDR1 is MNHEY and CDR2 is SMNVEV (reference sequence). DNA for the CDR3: TGTGCCAGCAGTCCGCCCGGACAGGGAAGAGAAAAACTGTTTTTT. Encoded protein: CASSPPGQGREKLFF.

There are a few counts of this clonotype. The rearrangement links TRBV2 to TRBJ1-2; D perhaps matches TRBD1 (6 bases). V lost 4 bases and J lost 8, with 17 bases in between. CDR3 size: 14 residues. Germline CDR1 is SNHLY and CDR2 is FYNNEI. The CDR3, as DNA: TGTGCCAGCAGTGGAGGCAGGGGAGAGAGAGGCTACACCTTC. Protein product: CASSGGRGERGYTF.

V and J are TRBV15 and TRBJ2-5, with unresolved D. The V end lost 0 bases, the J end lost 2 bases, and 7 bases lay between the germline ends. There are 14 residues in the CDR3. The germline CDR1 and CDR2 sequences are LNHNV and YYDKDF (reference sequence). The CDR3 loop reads CATSRDRSQETQYF. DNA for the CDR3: TGTGCCACCAGCAGAGATCGGTCTCAAGAGACCCAGTACTTC.

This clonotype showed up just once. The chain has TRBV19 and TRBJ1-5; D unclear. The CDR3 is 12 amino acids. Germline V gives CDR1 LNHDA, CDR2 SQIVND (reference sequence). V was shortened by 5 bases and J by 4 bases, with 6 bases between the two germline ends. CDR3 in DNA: TGTGCCAGTAGTCTTATGAATCAGCCCCAGCATTTT. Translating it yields CASSLMNQPQHF. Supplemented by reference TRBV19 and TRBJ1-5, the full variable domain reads DGGITQSPKYLFRKEGQNVTLSCEQNLNHDAMYWYRQDPGQGLRLIYYSQIVNDFQKGDIAEGYSVSREKKESFPLTVTSAQKNPTAFYLCASSLMNQPQHFGDGTRLSIL.

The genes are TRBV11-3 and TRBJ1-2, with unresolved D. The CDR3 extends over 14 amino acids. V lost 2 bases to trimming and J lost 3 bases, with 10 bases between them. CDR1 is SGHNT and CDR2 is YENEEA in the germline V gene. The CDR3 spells CASSLNPSDYGYTF. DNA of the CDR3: TGTGCCAGCAGCTTAAACCCGTCAGACTATGGCTACACCTTC.

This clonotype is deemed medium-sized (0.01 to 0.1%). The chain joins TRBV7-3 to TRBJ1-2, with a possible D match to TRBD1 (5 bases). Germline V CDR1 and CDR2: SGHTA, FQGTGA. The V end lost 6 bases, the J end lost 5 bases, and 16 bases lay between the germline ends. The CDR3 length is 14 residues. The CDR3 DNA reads TGTGCCAGCAGACGGGACCGGAGGGTATATGGCTACACCTTC. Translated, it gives CASRRDRRVYGYTF.

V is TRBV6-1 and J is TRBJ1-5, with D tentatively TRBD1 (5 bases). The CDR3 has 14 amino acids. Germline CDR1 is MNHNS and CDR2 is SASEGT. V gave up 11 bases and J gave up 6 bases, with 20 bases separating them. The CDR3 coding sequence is TGTGCCCGTGACCGGGACGATCGAAGTCAGCCCCAGCATTTT. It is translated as CARDRDDRSQPQHF.

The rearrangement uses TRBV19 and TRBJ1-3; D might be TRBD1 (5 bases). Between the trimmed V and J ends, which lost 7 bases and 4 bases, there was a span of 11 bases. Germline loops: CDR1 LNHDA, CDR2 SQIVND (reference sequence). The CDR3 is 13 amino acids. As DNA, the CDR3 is TGTGCCAGTAAGGTCAGGGAAGGAAACACCATATATTTT. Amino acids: CASKVREGNTIYF.

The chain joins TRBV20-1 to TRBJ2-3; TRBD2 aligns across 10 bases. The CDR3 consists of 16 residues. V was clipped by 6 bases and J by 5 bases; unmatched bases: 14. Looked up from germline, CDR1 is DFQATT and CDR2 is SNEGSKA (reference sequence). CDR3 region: CSAIRPSGSVVDTQYF. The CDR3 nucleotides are TGCAGTGCCATCAGGCCTAGCGGGAGTGTCGTAGATACGCAGTATTTT.

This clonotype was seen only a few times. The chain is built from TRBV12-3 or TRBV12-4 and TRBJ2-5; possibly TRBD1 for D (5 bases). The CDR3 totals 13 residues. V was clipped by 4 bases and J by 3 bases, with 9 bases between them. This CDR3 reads CASSWVREETQYF. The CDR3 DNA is TGTGCCAGCAGTTGGGTCAGGGAAGAGACCCAGTACTTC.

In DNA form, the CDR3 reads TGTGCCAGCAGTTACTCTAGCGGGAGCACAGATACGCAGTATTTT. Its translation is CASSYSSGSTDTQYF. The V and J genes are TRBV6-2 or TRBV6-3 and TRBJ2-3; 7 bases agree with TRBD2. Germline CDR1 and CDR2: MNHEY and SVGEGT. J was trimmed by 0 bases and V by 0 bases; bases with no gene match: 0. The CDR3 has 15 residues.

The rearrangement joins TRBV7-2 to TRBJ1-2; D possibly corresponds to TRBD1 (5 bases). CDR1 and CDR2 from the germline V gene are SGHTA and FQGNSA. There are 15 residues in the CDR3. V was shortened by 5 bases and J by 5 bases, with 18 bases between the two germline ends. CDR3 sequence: CASSPLQGGPYGYTF. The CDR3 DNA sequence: TGTGCCAGCAGCCCCCTCCAGGGCGGGCCATATGGCTACACCTTC.

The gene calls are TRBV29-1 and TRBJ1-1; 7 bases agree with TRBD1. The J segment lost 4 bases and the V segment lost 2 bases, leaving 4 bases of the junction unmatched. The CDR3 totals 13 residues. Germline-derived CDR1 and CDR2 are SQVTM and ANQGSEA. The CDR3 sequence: CSVEPGGSTEAFF. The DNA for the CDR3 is TGCAGCGTTGAACCAGGGGGGAGCACTGAAGCTTTCTTT.

The CDR3 loop reads CASSSGPPENSPLHF. The CDR3 bases are TGTGCCAGCAGCTCAGGGCCCCCGGAAAATTCACCCCTCCACTTT. The gene calls are TRBV7-2 and TRBJ1-6; D might be TRBD1 (5 bases). This CDR3 spans 15 amino acids. Germline V gene sequence: CDR1 SGHTA, CDR2 FQGNSA. V gave up 4 bases and J gave up 7 bases, with 14 bases separating them.